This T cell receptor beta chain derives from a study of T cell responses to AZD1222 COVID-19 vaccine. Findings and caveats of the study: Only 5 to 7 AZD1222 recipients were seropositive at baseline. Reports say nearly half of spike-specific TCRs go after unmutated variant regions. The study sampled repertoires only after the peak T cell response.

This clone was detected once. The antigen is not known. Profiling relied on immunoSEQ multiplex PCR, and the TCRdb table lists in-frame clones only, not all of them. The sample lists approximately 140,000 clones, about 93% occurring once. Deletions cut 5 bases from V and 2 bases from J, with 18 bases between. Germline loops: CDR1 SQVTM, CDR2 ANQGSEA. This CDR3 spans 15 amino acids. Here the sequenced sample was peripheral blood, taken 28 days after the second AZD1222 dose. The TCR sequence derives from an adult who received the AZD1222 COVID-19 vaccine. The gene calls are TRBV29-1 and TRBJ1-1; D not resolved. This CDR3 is CSVIYFPGANTEAFF. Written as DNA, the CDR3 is TGCAGCGTTATCTATTTCCCGGGAGCTAACACTGAAGCTTTCTTT.